The 20 T cell receptor beta chains reported below all come from one sample, sequenced in a study of blood T cell repertoires in COVID-19. Produced via immunoSEQ multiplex PCR; TCRdb's table is partial and in-frame only. The data contain approximately 97,000 clones, about four fifths of them singletons. Sequencing used peripheral blood. Source of these receptors: a man aged 35-49 years with active or convalescent COVID-19.

The V gene is TRBV10-1, the J gene TRBJ2-1, with 14 bases matching TRBD2. CDR1 and CDR2 from the germline V gene are WNHNN and SYGVQD (reference sequence). The CDR3 length is 14 residues. Losses at the gene ends were 6 bases for V and 13 bases for J; bases not matched to a gene: 8. The CDR3 protein is CASSETSGGALQFF. CDR3 coding DNA: TGCGCCAGCAGCGAGACTAGCGGGGGGGCCCTTCAGTTCTTC.

The V gene is TRBV11-3, the J gene TRBJ2-2; 12 bases line up with TRBD2. Losses at the gene ends were 3 bases for V and 6 bases for J; bases not matched to a gene: 8. Looked up from germline, CDR1 is SGHNT and CDR2 is YENEEA. CDR3 length: 17 residues. CDR3 sequence (DNA): TGTGCCAGCAGCTTCTCTAGCGGGGGGGCTGCGGCCGGGGAGCTGTTTTTT. This gives the protein CASSFSSGGAAAGELFF.

The sample holds one count of this clone. The chain couples TRBV2 to TRBJ1-5; no clear D gene. CDR1 and CDR2 from the germline V gene are SNHLY and FYNNEI. With 1 base removed from V and 0 bases from J, the gap between germline ends came to 4 bases. This CDR3 spans 14 amino acids. Here the CDR3 DNA reads TGTGCCAGCAGTGAAGAATATAGCAATCAGCCCCAGCATTTT. The encoded protein is CASSEEYSNQPQHF.

This clone has a count of ten or more. This chain joins TRBV13 and TRBJ2-7; D call uncertain. Trimming shortened V by 3 bases and J by 5 bases, and 5 bases separated the two germline ends. The CDR3 is 11 amino acids. Germline V gene lookup returns CDR1 PRHDT and CDR2 FYEKMQ (reference sequence). In nucleotides, the CDR3 is TGTGCCAGCAGCTTCTACCACGAGCAGTACTTC. As protein: CASSFYHEQYF.

The chain has TRBV14 and TRBJ1-6, with D perhaps TRBD1 (5 bases). This CDR3 has 14 residues. Germline assignment: CDR1 SGHDN and CDR2 FVKESK. Deletions cut 6 bases from V and 7 bases from J, with 13 bases between. The CDR3 spells CASSLVGVNSPLHF. The DNA for the CDR3 is TGTGCCAGCAGTTTGGTAGGGGTGAATTCACCCCTCCACTTT. The full variable domain, with the rest looked up from reference TRBV14 and TRBJ1-6, is EAGVTQFPSHSVIEKGQTVTLRCDPISGHDNLYWYRRVMGKEIKFLLHFVKESKQDESGMPNNRFLAERTGGTYSTLKVQPAELEDSGVYFCASSLVGVNSPLHFGNGTRLTVT.

In this sample, this clone turned up once. The V gene is TRBV6-5, the J gene TRBJ1-1, with 7 bases matching TRBD1. Germline values: CDR1 MNHEY, CDR2 SVGAGI. CDR3 size: 15 residues. Unmatched junction bases numbered 15, after V lost 6 bases and J lost 8 bases. The CDR3 loop reads CASREDKGTASEAFF. In nucleotides, the CDR3 is TGTGCCAGCAGGGAGGATAAGGGGACAGCATCCGAAGCTTTCTTT.

This chain joins TRBV7-3 and TRBJ2-1; D might be TRBD2 (5 bases). Germline V gene data show CDR1 as SGHTA and CDR2 as FQGTGA. Deletions cut 5 bases from V and 9 bases from J, with 11 bases between. CDR3 length: 12 residues. CDR3 nucleotides: TGTGCCAGCAGCCTCAGCGGTCGTGAGCAGTTCTTC. Residues: CASSLSGREQFF.

The CDR3 sequence: CASSITSGKETQYF. The DNA of the CDR3 is TGTGCCAGTAGTATAACATCGGGGAAAGAGACCCAGTACTTC. The genes are TRBV19 and TRBJ2-5, with a tentative D call TRBD2 (5 bases). Trimming shortened V by 2 bases and J by 3 bases, and 10 bases separated the two germline ends. Germline lookup yields CDR1 LNHDA and CDR2 SQIVND (reference sequence). The CDR3 runs 14 residues.

In the case of this clone: Other DNA sequences in the sample encode the same CDR3. J is TRBJ2-7 and V is TRBV7-7; 8 bases match TRBD1. With 6 bases clipped from V and 4 bases from J, the junction kept 5 bases outside the gene matches. This CDR3 is built from 13 residues. In germline, CDR1 is SSHAT, CDR2 FNYEAQ (reference sequence). CDR3 in DNA: TGTGCCAGCAGTCCCGACAGGGGATACGAGCAGTACTTC. The encoded protein is CASSPDRGYEQYF.

This chain joins TRBV5-1 and TRBJ2-2; possibly TRBD1 for D (5 bases). Germline-derived CDR1 and CDR2 are SGHRS and YFSETQ. This CDR3 is built from 15 residues. V was shortened by 2 bases and J by 4 bases, with 12 bases between the two germline ends. DNA for the CDR3: TGCGCCAGCAGCTTATCCAGGGATGGCACCGGGGAGCTGTTTTTT. It is translated as CASSLSRDGTGELFF.

This clone came up a few times. This chain uses TRBV10-2 with TRBJ2-1; perhaps TRBD1 as D (5 bases). Germline V gene sequence: CDR1 WSHSY, CDR2 SAAADI. Between the trimmed V and J ends, which lost 6 bases and 10 bases, there was a span of 7 bases. The CDR3 runs to 10 residues. DNA for the CDR3: TGCGCCAGCAGAGGACAAGAGCAGTTCTTC. Its protein product is CASRGQEQFF.

The chain recombines TRBV6-5 with TRBJ1-3, with a weak D call TRBD1 (5 bases). The CDR3 is made up of 16 amino acids. Germline values: CDR1 MNHEY, CDR2 SVGAGI. The V gene lost 0 bases and the J gene lost 1 base, with 10 bases spanning the gap. The CDR3 loop reads CASSYSGPYSGNTIYF. As DNA, the CDR3 is TGTGCCAGCAGTTACTCGGGGCCCTATTCTGGAAACACCATATATTTT.

The genes are TRBV3-1 (or the pseudogene TRBV3-2) and TRBJ2-1; TRBD2 agrees at 13 bases. Trimming at V came to 4 bases and at J to 4 bases, leaving 4 bases not matched to a gene. Germline V gene data show CDR1 as LGHDT and CDR2 as YNNKEL (reference sequence). CDR3 length: 16 amino acids. The CDR3 DNA sequence: TGTGCCAGCAGCCGAGGGACTAGCGGGGAATACAATGAGCAGTTCTTC. Translating gives CASSRGTSGEYNEQFF.

In DNA, the CDR3 is TGCGCCAGCAGCCAGGGACAGGGCGGAGATGAGCAGTTCTTC. Translation gives CASSQGQGGDEQFF. V gene TRBV4-1 combines with J gene TRBJ2-1; TRBD1 matches at 9 bases. V was clipped by 3 bases and J by 8 bases; unmatched bases: 5. The CDR3 runs to 14 residues. From germline, CDR1 is MGHRA and CDR2 YSYEKL.

The chain combines TRBV5-4 with TRBJ2-2; 8 bases match TRBD2. The CDR3 loop spans 15 amino acids. V gave up 3 bases and J gave up 3 bases; unmatched junction bases: 4. In germline, CDR1 is SGHNT, CDR2 YYREEE (reference sequence). As DNA, the CDR3 is TGTGCCAGCAGCTCCGGACTAGCTGACACCGGGGAGCTGTTTTTT. Its protein product is CASSSGLADTGELFF.

This clone was counted many times. The CDR3 DNA reads TGCAGCGTTACCGGGGTGGGGTCCAAAAACATTCAGTACTTC. This gives the protein CSVTGVGSKNIQYF. The V gene is TRBV29-1, the J gene TRBJ2-4; possibly TRBD2 for D (5 bases). With 5 bases removed from V and 2 bases from J, the gap between germline ends came to 13 bases. This CDR3 is built from 14 residues. Germline CDR1 reads SQVTM; CDR2 reads ANQGSEA.

This chain connects TRBV4-1 to TRBJ1-1, with 9 bases identical to TRBD1. The trim removed 1 base at V and 10 bases at J, leaving 7 bases unmatched. Germline values: CDR1 MGHRA, CDR2 YSYEKL. The CDR3 is 14 amino acids. CDR3 protein: CASSQGVLDRGAFF. Written as DNA, the CDR3 is TGCGCCAGCAGCCAAGGGGTCTTGGACAGGGGAGCTTTCTTT.

This chain links TRBV7-9 with TRBJ2-2; 7 positions agree with TRBD1. CDR3 length: 13 amino acids. The ends lost 10 bases at V and 6 bases at J; junction bases unmatched: 8. The germline gives CDR1 SEHNR, CDR2 FQNEAQ (reference sequence). The CDR3 region is CATRGQDAGELFF. CDR3 bases: TGTGCCACCAGAGGACAGGATGCCGGGGAGCTGTTTTTT.

This clone was recorded once. The rearrangement joins TRBV10-3 to TRBJ2-1; the D gene is possibly TRBD2 (6 bases). The V end was cut by 3 bases, the J end by 9 bases, with 12 bases between. The germline V gene encodes CDR1 ENHRY and CDR2 SYGVKD. CDR3 length: 13 residues. CDR3 nucleotides: TGTGCCATCAGTGATGCGGGGTCCACTGAGCAGTTCTTC. It translates to CAISDAGSTEQFF.

The chain employs TRBV2 and TRBJ2-5; D possibly corresponds to TRBD2 (5 bases). Germline CDR1 is SNHLY and CDR2 is FYNNEI. There are 13 residues in the CDR3. V was cut by 9 bases and J by 1 base, with 12 bases left in between. The CDR3 loop reads CASNSDFQETQYF. CDR3 bases: TGTGCCAGTAACTCGGACTTCCAAGAGACCCAGTACTTC.